One sample yielded the 8 T cell receptor beta chains listed below, sequenced in a study of cytomegalovirus exposure and HLA in healthy donors. PCR involved 60 Vbeta and 13 Jbeta primers. The assay was immunoSEQ multiplex PCR, and TCRdb's table has in-frame clones only and misses some. The sample has under 150,000 clones; 65% to 80% are singletons. Material: PBMCs. These receptors all stem from a male donor in good health and CMV-seropositive.

The V gene is TRBV6-5, the J gene TRBJ1-3; unclear D gene. This CDR3 spans 15 amino acids. Trimming removed 4 bases from V and 2 bases from J, with 12 bases in between. Germline CDR1 MNHEY, CDR2 SVGAGI. The CDR3, as DNA: TGTGCCAGCAGTTCAGGAAAAGTCACTGGAAACACCATATATTTT. The encoded protein is CASSSGKVTGNTIYF.

The DNA for the CDR3 is TGTGCCAGCAGCTTAGGAGCGGGGGCGGGGTCAGATACGCAGTATTTT. This gives the protein CASSLGAGAGSDTQYF. The chain links TRBV7-2 to TRBJ2-3; 8 positions match TRBD2. The CDR3 spans 16 residues. Germline V CDR1 and CDR2: SGHTA, FQGNSA. V shed 1 base, J shed 4 bases, and the junction held 7 bases outside the gene matches.

This clone was counted between two and nine times. The chain recombines TRBV14 with TRBJ1-4, with D perhaps TRBD1 (6 bases). Deletions cut 4 bases from V and 0 bases from J, with 15 bases between. The germline gives CDR1 SGHDN, CDR2 FVKESK. CDR3 size: 17 residues. In nucleotides, the CDR3 is TGTGCCAGCAGCCCCGACCAGGACAGAGCAACTAATGAAAAACTGTTTTTT. Its protein product is CASSPDQDRATNEKLFF.

Only a few counts were recorded for this clone. The genes are TRBV27 and TRBJ1-3, with D perhaps matching TRBD1 (5 bases). V shed 7 bases and J shed 0 bases, with 13 bases lying between them. The CDR3 runs 15 residues. The V gene's germline CDR1 is MNHEY and CDR2 SMNVEV (reference sequence). CDR3 protein: CASTVGPRSGNTIYF. The CDR3 nucleotides read TGTGCCAGCACCGTGGGGCCGCGCTCTGGAAACACCATATATTTT.

The chain combines TRBV11-2 with TRBJ1-2; D might be TRBD1 (6 bases). Germline V gives CDR1 SGHAT, CDR2 FQNNGV. CDR3 size: 14 residues. V shed 4 bases and J shed 3 bases, with 12 bases lying between them. The CDR3 region has the DNA TGTGCCAGCAGCTCCCGACAGGCAGACTATGGCTACACCTTC. Protein: CASSSRQADYGYTF.

Points on this clone: Other DNA sequences in this sample translate to the same CDR3. The chain couples TRBV6-1 to TRBJ1-1; maybe TRBD1 (6 bases). V lost 5 bases and J 4 bases, leaving 11 bases between the germline ends. The CDR3 runs 13 residues. Germline V gene data show CDR1 as MNHNS and CDR2 as SASEGT. As DNA, the CDR3 is TGTGCCAGCAGTTTAGGGGGTGTCACTGAAGCTTTCTTT. It is translated as CASSLGGVTEAFF.

The rearrangement uses TRBV1 and TRBJ2-1; the table names TRBD2, a call not compared with the DNA. TRBV1 is assigned pseudogene status. The CDR3 extends over 19 amino acids. The CDR3 is CTSSQVPSGGPSGTNEQFF. The CDR3 bases are TGCACCAGCAGCCAAGTACCTAGCGGGGGGCCGTCGGGGACGAATGAGCAGTTCTTC.

The chain has TRBV5-1 and TRBJ2-2; 10 positions agree with TRBD2. V shed 1 base and J 2 bases; nucleotides not matched to a gene: 8. The CDR3 spans 18 residues. Germline CDR1 and CDR2: SGHRS and YFSETQ. The DNA of the CDR3 is TGCGCCAGCAGCTTGCTCTCTAGCGGGGGAACCAACACCGGGGAGCTGTTTTTT. Its protein is CASSLLSSGGTNTGELFF.